This TCR beta chain appears in the sequencing data of a study of T cell responses to AZD1222 COVID-19 vaccine. Overall study results and limits: The peak T cell response came first, and repertoires were sampled only after it.

A remark on this clone: Its antigen is currently unknown.

Clones were read by immunoSEQ multiplex PCR, and TCRdb kept only the in-frame ones, dropping some. Among about 100,000 clones, about 93% were seen once, and the ten largest hold under 2%. CDR1 is SQVTM, CDR2 ANQGSEA, per germline. The CDR3 covers 14 residues. V was pared by 6 bases and J by 5 bases, with 6 bases of the junction left unmatched. The material sequenced was peripheral blood, taken on day 0 of AZD1222 vaccination. The TCR originated in an adult in good health. V and J are TRBV29-1 and TRBJ2-2; TRBD1 aligns across 10 bases. The CDR3 DNA sequence: TGCAGCGTCCCCGGGACAGGGGTAACCGGGGAGCTGTTTTTT. Amino acid sequence: CSVPGTGVTGELFF.